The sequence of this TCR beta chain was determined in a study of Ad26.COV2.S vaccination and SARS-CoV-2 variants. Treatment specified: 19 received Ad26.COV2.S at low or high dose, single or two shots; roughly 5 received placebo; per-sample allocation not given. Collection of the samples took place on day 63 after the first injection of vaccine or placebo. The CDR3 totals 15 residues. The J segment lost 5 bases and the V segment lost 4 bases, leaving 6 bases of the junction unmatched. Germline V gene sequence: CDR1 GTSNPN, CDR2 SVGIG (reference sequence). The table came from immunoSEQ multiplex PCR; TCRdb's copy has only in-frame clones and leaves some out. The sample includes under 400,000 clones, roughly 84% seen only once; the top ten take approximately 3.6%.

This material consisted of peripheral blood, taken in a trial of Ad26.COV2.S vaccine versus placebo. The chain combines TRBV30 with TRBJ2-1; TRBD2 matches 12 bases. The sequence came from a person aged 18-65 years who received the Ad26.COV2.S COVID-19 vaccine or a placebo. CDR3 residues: CAWIATSGGDNEQFF. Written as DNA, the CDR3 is TGTGCCTGGATAGCGACTAGCGGGGGCGACAATGAGCAGTTCTTC. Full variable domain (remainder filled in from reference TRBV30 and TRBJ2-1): SQTIHQWPATLVQPVGSPLSLECTVEGTSNPNLYWYRQAAGRGLQLLFYSVGIGQISSEVPQNLSASRPQDRQFILSSKKLLLSDSGFYLCAWIATSGGDNEQFFGPGTRLTVL.